This T cell receptor beta chain was sequenced for a study of technical replicates of blood from a handful of donors. The V gene's germline CDR1 is SGHAT and CDR2 FQNNGV. This CDR3 is 16 amino acids long. The trim removed 4 bases at V and 4 bases at J, leaving 10 bases unmatched. Sequenced by immunoSEQ multiplex PCR; TCRdb stores in-frame clones only, minus some. The sample has approximately 81,000 clones, about 97% seen once. The rearrangement joins TRBV11-2 to TRBJ2-3, with 8 bases matching TRBD2. This TCR derives from a human donor in good health. Sequenced sample: T cells isolated from PBMCs. CDR3 residues: CASSSGRGGSSDTQYF. In DNA form, the CDR3 reads TGTGCCAGCAGCTCCGGCCGCGGGGGGTCCTCAGATACGCAGTATTTT.